These 29 T cell receptor beta chains share one sample of origin, sequenced in a study of read filtering for tumor transcriptome and immune sequencing. The library was built from around 380 ng RNA with molecular barcoded adaptors for alpha/delta and beta/gamma chains. TCRdb used MiXCR to reprocess the reads, holding one entry per CDR3 protein. This sample has 15,000 to 20,000 distinct CDR3 sequences, with less than 25% found just once. Sequencing was carried out using a population of CD138-negative cells sorted from bone marrow. These receptors were taken from a donor aged 40 or older with multiple myeloma.

This clonotype came up many times. The chain joins TRBV20-1 to TRBJ2-5, with D possibly TRBD1 on 5 matching bases. The germline V and J ends were trimmed by 7 bases and 5 bases, with 14 bases remaining between them. The germline CDR1 and CDR2 sequences are DFQATT and SNEGSKA (reference sequence). CDR3 size: 12 residues. DNA of the CDR3: TGCAGTGGAGACTCACGACAGGAGACCCAGTACTTC. Protein product: CSGDSRQETQYF.

This clonotype has a handful of counts. The CDR3 protein is CASQGGDGYTF. CDR3 bases: TGCGCCAGTCAGGGAGGGGACGGCTACACCTTC. The rearrangement joins TRBV4-1 to TRBJ1-2, with a weak D call TRBD1 (5 bases). Germline loops: CDR1 MGHRA, CDR2 YSYEKL. With 9 bases removed from V and 8 bases from J, the gap between germline ends came to 13 bases. This CDR3 region has 11 residues.

This clonotype rates as medium-sized. The chain couples TRBV29-1 to TRBJ2-7; either TRBD1 or TRBD2 may fit D (5 bases each). V was pared by 3 bases and J by 4 bases, with 19 bases between. The germline CDR1 and CDR2 sequences are SQVTM and ANQGSEA. CDR3 size: 15 residues. For the CDR3, the DNA is TGCAGCGTTGAGGACCGATCGGGACGGCTATACGAGCAGTACTTC. It is translated as CSVEDRSGRLYEQYF.

The chain employs TRBV3-1 and TRBJ2-7, with D possibly matching TRBD2 (6 bases). This CDR3 has 12 residues. Trimming removed 2 bases from V and 9 bases from J, with 11 bases in between. CDR1 and CDR2 from the germline V gene are LGHDT and YNNKEL (reference sequence). CDR3 in amino acids: CASSQRLGRQYF. CDR3 nucleotide sequence: TGTGCCAGCAGCCAACGGCTCGGGAGGCAGTACTTC.

Many counts were recorded for this clonotype. The chain carries TRBV2 and TRBJ1-1; TRBD1 matches 8 bases. Germline lookup yields CDR1 SNHLY and CDR2 FYNNEI. The CDR3 has 13 residues. The junction had 3 bases not matched to a gene; V was cut back by 9 bases and J by 0 bases. The CDR3 DNA reads TGTGCCAGGACAGGGGACATGAACACTGAAGCTTTCTTT. Translated, it gives CARTGDMNTEAFF.

As concerns this clonotype: Germline is not matched at one junction end, which may reflect a read error. The chain links TRBV29-1 to TRBJ2-7, with 9 bases identical to TRBD1. Germline V gene data show CDR1 as SQVTM and CDR2 as ANQGSEA. The CDR3 runs 14 residues. The CDR3 nucleotides are TGCGGCGTTGAAGAGGGCACAGGGGGCTGGGAGCAGTACTTC. Encoded protein: CGVEEGTGGWEQYF.

This clonotype was picked up many times. CDR3 sequence: CSARDAGRQETQYF. CDR3 in DNA: TGCAGTGCTAGAGATGCGGGGCGGCAAGAGACCCAGTACTTC. The J gene is TRBJ2-5, the V gene TRBV20-1, with D tentatively TRBD2 (6 bases). The V and J ends lost 0 bases and 2 bases respectively, with 10 bases between them. Germline loops: CDR1 DFQATT, CDR2 SNEGSKA (reference sequence). This CDR3 is built from 14 residues.

This clonotype was observed many times. The V gene is TRBV29-1, the J gene TRBJ2-2, with TRBD1 matching over 9 bases. V shed 5 bases and J 6 bases; nucleotides not matched to a gene: 10. The CDR3 has 15 residues. The germline V gene has CDR1 SQVTM and CDR2 ANQGSEA. The CDR3 is CSVFAGTGKAGELFF. DNA of the CDR3: TGCAGCGTTTTCGCCGGGACAGGGAAGGCCGGGGAGCTGTTTTTT.

This chain joins TRBV29-1 and TRBJ2-5, with 8 bases matching TRBD2. Germline V gene lookup returns CDR1 SQVTM and CDR2 ANQGSEA. The CDR3 is 13 residues long. Trimming at V came to 8 bases and at J to 2 bases, leaving 7 bases not matched to a gene. The DNA of the CDR3 is TGCAGCACGGAAACTAGCGGACAAGAGACCCAGTACTTC. Protein product: CSTETSGQETQYF.

This clonotype was found many times. This chain joins TRBV3-1 and TRBJ2-7; TRBD2 is a possible D gene (5 bases). Trimming took off 1 base at V and 3 bases at J, with 7 bases between the two ends. This CDR3 comprises 13 residues. In germline, CDR1 is LGHDT, CDR2 YNNKEL (reference sequence). The chain's CDR3 is CASSQGTFYEQYF. For the CDR3, the DNA is TGTGCCAGCAGCCAAGGGACTTTCTACGAGCAGTACTTC.

The chain combines TRBV2 with TRBJ2-3; D may be TRBD2 (5 bases). Trimming stripped 4 bases from V and 3 bases from J, with 11 bases between. This CDR3 comprises 14 residues. Germline V lookup: CDR1 SNHLY, CDR2 FYNNEI. The CDR3 bases are TGTGCCAGCAGTGGGGAGAGAATGACAGATACGCAGTATTTT. Its protein product is CASSGERMTDTQYF.

Regarding this clonotype: This may come from a read error, since a much larger clone is one base off. The chain uses TRBV3-1 and TRBJ2-5; TRBD2 matches 7 bases. Germline V gives CDR1 LGHDT, CDR2 YNNKEL (reference sequence). The CDR3 contains 15 residues. CDR3 bases: TGTACCAGCAGCCGAAGCGGGACCTCGAAAGAGACCCAGTACTTC. This gives the protein CTSSRSGTSKETQYF.

In its sample, this clonotype was seen many times. The rearrangement joins TRBV28 to TRBJ2-1; 8 positions agree with TRBD2. The CDR3 covers 16 residues. The germline V gene has CDR1 MDHEN and CDR2 SYDVKM. V trimming: 6 bases; J trimming: 3 bases; junction bases outside the gene matches: 10. In DNA form, the CDR3 reads TGTGCCAGCAGCCCGGCGGGGGGAGTCGACTACAATGAGCAGTTCTTC. Translating gives CASSPAGGVDYNEQFF.

V usage is TRBV29-1 and J usage is TRBJ1-5, with TRBD1 as a possible D gene (5 bases). The CDR3 loop spans 12 amino acids. CDR1 is SQVTM, CDR2 ANQGSEA, per germline. Trimming removed 6 bases at V and 3 bases at J, with 9 bases between. The CDR3 reads CSVGTPNQPQHF. DNA of the CDR3: TGCAGCGTCGGGACGCCCAATCAGCCCCAGCATTTT.

As to this clonotype: The germline gene is not matched at one end of the junction; a read error may be the cause. The chain employs TRBV7-2 and TRBJ2-7, with no clear D. In germline, CDR1 is SGHTA, CDR2 FQGNSA. This CDR3 spans 15 amino acids. DNA for the CDR3: TGTGCCAGCAGCCTGCAGGCGTCCCGGTCGAGCGAGCAGTACTTT. Its translation is CASSLQASRSSEQYF. Full variable domain (missing parts from reference TRBV7-2 and TRBJ2-7): GAGVSQSPSNKVTEKGKDVELRCDPISGHTALYWYRQSLGQGLEFLIYFQGNSAPDKSGLPSDRFSAERTGGSVSTLTIQRTQQEDSAVYLCASSLQASRSSEQYFGPGTRLTVT.

This clonotype showed up just once. V is TRBV7-8 and J is TRBJ2-1; unclear D gene. Germline CDR1 and CDR2: SGHVS and FQNEAQ. V was cut by 1 base and J by 9 bases, with 10 bases left in between. The CDR3 consists of 13 residues. The CDR3: CASSLGGNSEQFF. In DNA form, the CDR3 reads TGTGCCAGCAGCTTAGGGGGTAACAGTGAGCAGTTCTTC.

The gene calls are TRBV5-5 and TRBJ1-1; D gene ambiguous. Trimming stripped 4 bases from V and 1 base from J, with 8 bases between. The germline V gene encodes CDR1 SGHKS and CDR2 YYEKEE (reference sequence). The CDR3 extends over 13 amino acids. The CDR3, as DNA: TGTGCCAGCAGCCTCTCTTCGAACACTGAAGCTTTCTTT. It specifies CASSLSSNTEAFF.

The chain links TRBV29-1 to TRBJ2-2; D tentatively reads TRBD1 or TRBD2 (5 bases each). V was shortened by 7 bases and J by 7 bases, with 22 bases between the two germline ends. The CDR3 has 15 residues. Germline values: CDR1 SQVTM, CDR2 ANQGSEA. CDR3 nucleotide sequence: TGCAGCGACGAGCGGCAGGGACGTCTCGGCGGGGAGCTGTTTTTT. Its translation: CSDERQGRLGGELFF.

Of note for this clonotype: Because the CDR3 is missing its conserved closing phenylalanine or tryptophan, this is likely a read error. DNA for the CDR3: TGTGCCATCAGCCTACTAGCCGGAGGTGATGACACCGGGGAGCTGTTTTAT. This encodes CAISLLAGGDDTGELFY. The V call is TRBV10-3, the J call TRBJ2-2, with a possible D match to TRBD2 (6 bases). Trimming pared 6 bases from V and 3 bases from J, leaving 20 bases between. The CDR3 totals 17 residues. Per the germline V gene, CDR1 is ENHRY and CDR2 is SYGVKD.

This clonotype was seen more than once but under ten times. The gene calls are TRBV7-2 and TRBJ1-3, with D uncertain. Trimming shortened V by 1 base and J by 0 bases, and 4 bases separated the two germline ends. The CDR3 totals 14 residues. CDR1 and CDR2 from the germline V gene are SGHTA and FQGNSA. The CDR3 loop is CASSLVGSGNTIYF. The CDR3 region has the DNA TGTGCCAGCAGCTTAGTGGGCTCTGGAAACACCATATATTTT. The complete variable domain, with remaining parts taken from reference TRBV7-2 and TRBJ1-3, reads GAGVSQSPSNKVTEKGKDVELRCDPISGHTALYWYRQSLGQGLEFLIYFQGNSAPDKSGLPSDRFSAERTGGSVSTLTIQRTQQEDSAVYLCASSLVGSGNTIYFGEGSWLTVV.

This chain uses TRBV6-1 with TRBJ2-1; no clear D. Trimming pared 1 base from V and 2 bases from J, leaving 12 bases between. The CDR3 covers 16 residues. The germline V gene encodes CDR1 MNHNS and CDR2 SASEGT. This CDR3 reads CASSEVLVGTYNEQFF. Written as DNA, the CDR3 is TGTGCCAGCAGTGAAGTGCTAGTTGGGACCTACAATGAGCAGTTCTTC.

The rearrangement links TRBV11-2 to TRBJ2-3, with no clear D. Germline loops: CDR1 SGHAT, CDR2 FQNNGV. The CDR3 has 15 residues. The V end lost 1 base, the J end lost 4 bases, and 12 bases lay between the germline ends. The CDR3 DNA is TGTGCCAGCAGCTTAGCAGGCAGGTCCCCAGATACGCAGTATTTT. Its translation: CASSLAGRSPDTQYF.

This clonotype was detected many times. Likely a read error: the CDR3 ends without its conserved phenylalanine or tryptophan. Here the CDR3 DNA reads TGTGCCTGGAGGACAGGGAAAACAGATACGCAGTATTCT. It specifies CAWRTGKTDTQYS. The V and J genes are TRBV30 and TRBJ2-3, with TRBD1 identical over 7 bases. Germline loops: CDR1 GTSNPN, CDR2 SVGIG (reference sequence). After removal of 3 bases from V and 3 bases from J, the junction contained 3 bases not matched to a gene. CDR3 length: 13 residues.

This clonotype was detected many times. The chain recombines TRBV6-4 with TRBJ2-2; D uncertain. The CDR3 spans 12 residues. Germline CDR1 is MRHNA and CDR2 is SNTAGT. V shed 2 bases and J shed 6 bases, with 4 bases lying between them. The CDR3 nucleotides are TGTGCCAGCAGTGACAGGTCCGGGGAGCTGTTTTTT. It yields the protein CASSDRSGELFF.

This clonotype was observed at least ten times. The V gene is TRBV24-1, the J gene TRBJ2-2; possible D gene TRBD1, 6 bases. Trimming removed 3 bases from V and 4 bases from J, with 11 bases in between. From germline, CDR1 is KGHDR and CDR2 SFDVKD. The CDR3 is made up of 15 amino acids. The CDR3 reads CATSDQGKATGELFF. The CDR3 DNA is TGTGCCACCAGTGATCAGGGGAAGGCCACCGGGGAGCTGTTTTTT.

Remarks on this clonotype: A read error may be the cause here, since a much bigger clone is one base away. It is likely a read error, because the conserved phenylalanine at the end of the CDR3 is missing. This chain joins TRBV6-6 and TRBJ2-7; D is unclear. Germline CDR1 reads MNHNY; CDR2 reads SVGAGI (reference sequence). The CDR3 sequence is 12 residues long. The V end lost 11 bases, the J end lost 2 bases, and 13 bases lay between the germline ends. The CDR3 sequence: CAHGRTAYEQYS. CDR3 nucleotides: TGTGCCCACGGACGCACGGCCTACGAGCAGTACTCC.

The chain joins TRBV19 to TRBJ2-7; tentative D call: TRBD2 (5 bases). V dropped 2 bases and J dropped 7 bases, with 12 bases sitting between them. Germline V gene lookup returns CDR1 LNHDA and CDR2 SQIVND (reference sequence). The CDR3 extends over 13 amino acids. In nucleotides, the CDR3 is TGTGCCAGTAGTATAAGCTTTTCGGGGGAGCAGTACTTC. It is translated as CASSISFSGEQYF.

The V gene is TRBV6-6, the J gene TRBJ2-3; 7 bases match TRBD1. Germline assignment: CDR1 MNHNY and CDR2 SVGAGI (reference sequence). Losses at the gene ends were 7 bases for V and 6 bases for J; bases not matched to a gene: 13. The CDR3 sequence is 15 residues long. This CDR3 reads CASTGGGAASDTQYF. CDR3 sequence (DNA): TGTGCCAGCACAGGGGGTGGGGCGGCTTCGGATACGCAGTATTTT.

This clonotype was picked up many times. The J gene is TRBJ2-1, the V gene TRBV19; the D gene is possibly TRBD2 (6 bases). V dropped 5 bases and J dropped 5 bases, with 10 bases sitting between them. Germline V gene data show CDR1 as LNHDA and CDR2 as SQIVND (reference sequence). This CDR3 region has 13 residues. The CDR3 loop is CASSYTGDNEQFF. CDR3 bases: TGTGCCAGTAGTTACACGGGAGACAATGAGCAGTTCTTC.